This T cell receptor (beta chain) came from a study of T cell responses to AZD1222 COVID-19 vaccine. CDR3 size: 14 residues. Trimming took off 4 bases at V and 5 bases at J, with 14 bases between the two ends. CDR1 and CDR2 (germline): LGHNA, YSLEER. Data came from immunoSEQ multiplex PCR; TCRdb stores just in-frame clones and leaves some out. The sample includes some 100,000 clones, around 87% of them seen just once. As to this clone: Its antigen is undetermined.

The study, taken as a whole, reports: Spike was spanned by vaccine-associated CD4 TCRs, which were dominant at 160-218 and 743-854. It was only 6 or 7 AZD1222 recipients who were seropositive at baseline. Donors were largely white British and mainly female; clonal diversity was possibly underestimated. After the peak T cell response, and only then, were repertoires sampled.

This chain joins TRBV4-3 and TRBJ2-5; D ambiguous. This TCR came from an adult in good health. Material: peripheral blood, obtained on day 0 of MenACWY control vaccination. This CDR3 reads CASSPNTEWETQYF. The CDR3 bases are TGCGCCAGCAGCCCTAACACCGAGTGGGAGACCCAGTACTTC.